The present entry profiles one TCR beta chain with its context. Its antigen is not known. The sample comes from a study of shared clonotypes between healthy human individuals. Background on the study: The cohort comprised a couple of women and a few men. Their ages spanned 18 to 49 years. Study-wide findings and caveats: Clonotype sharing across several donors was observed for around 4.5% of naive CD4 clonotypes. The rarefaction results pointed to incomplete sorted-subset sequencing despite large depth.

The CDR3 is 14 amino acids. The ends were cut back, 4 bases at V and 0 bases at J, with 7 bases in the middle. The germline gives CDR1 LGHNA, CDR2 YSLEER. Sequencing used immunoSEQ multiplex PCR; TCRdb keeps in-frame clones, though not all of them. The table records 2 million to 2.5 million clones, about nine tenths of them present only once. The source is a man aged 18 to 30 in good health. Some clones in this sample may be carry-over from other donors' samples. The sequenced material came from naive CD4+ T cells from PBMCs. The sample's subset: CD45RA+ positively selected. The gene calls are TRBV4-3 and TRBJ1-5, with D unclear. CDR3 DNA: TGCGCCAGCAGCCTTCATTATAGCAATCAGCCCCAGCATTTT. As protein: CASSLHYSNQPQHF.